These 27 T cell receptor delta chains share one sample of origin, sequenced in a study of gamma-delta chains in newborns, infants, children. TCRdb applied CATT to the reads for clone calling. The sample lists more than 9,000 delta-chain clones, less than 4.5% occurring once. Sample: blood. These receptor sequences come from a child who was a newborn, infant or young child, either healthy, febrile or measles-vaccinated (not recorded which).

With respect to this clone: In the same sample, other DNA sequences code for this CDR3. The J gene is TRDJ4, the V gene TRDV1, with 9 bases lining up with TRDD3. V was clipped by 5 bases and J by 0 bases; unmatched bases: 31. Germline CDR1 reads TSWWSYY; CDR2 reads QGS. The CDR3 has 23 residues. CDR3 protein: CALGKVSNAVLGDTNLGARPLIF. CDR3 nucleotide sequence: TGTGCTCTTGGGAAAGTTTCCAACGCGGTACTAGGGGATACGAACCTCGGGGCCAGACCCCTGATCTTT.

The gene calls are TRDV1 and TRDJ2, with D unclear. With 0 bases removed from V and 5 bases from J, the gap between germline ends came to 16 bases. The CDR3 spans 17 residues. Germline-derived CDR1 and CDR2 are TSWWSYY and QGS. The CDR3 coding sequence is TGTGCTCTTGGGGAACTCACCGGGGCCCGCCGAACAGCACAACTCTTCTTT. Its protein product is CALGELTGARRTAQLFF.

On this clone: The identical CDR3 is also encoded by other nucleotide sequences in the sample. The chain carries TRDV2 and TRDJ3; D gene unclear. V lost 0 bases and J lost 0, with 5 bases in between. The germline CDR1 and CDR2 sequences are GEAIGNYY and EKD. CDR3 length equals 16 residues. CDR3 DNA: TGTGCCTGTGACACCCTAGGCTCCTGGGACACCCGACAGATGTTTTTC. It encodes CACDTLGSWDTRQMFF.

By share of the sample, this clone is medium-sized. This rearrangement joins TRDV2 to TRDJ2; tentative D call: TRDD3 (6 bases). The CDR3 spans 16 residues. V was pared by 3 bases and J by 7 bases, with 20 bases between. Germline V gene sequence: CDR1 GEAIGNYY, CDR2 EKD. The CDR3 DNA reads TGTGCCTGTGACCCTTTACTGGGCCCCCTCAGAGCACAACTCTTCTTT. Translation: CACDPLLGPLRAQLFF.

J is TRDJ1 and V is TRAV29/DV5; no clear D gene. Trimming left V 0 bases short and J 0 bases short, with 12 bases between. Germline V CDR1 and CDR2: NSMFDY, ISSIKDK. This CDR3 contains 15 residues. CDR3 DNA sequence: TGTGCAGCAAGCGCCTCCGGAGCGTACACCGATAAACTCATCTTT. Protein: CAASASGAYTDKLIF. The whole variable domain, remainder taken from reference TRAV29/DV5 and TRDJ1, is DQQVKQNSPSLSVQEGRISILNCDYTNSMFDYFLWYKKYPAEGPTFLISISSIKDKNEDGRFTVFLNKSAKHLSLHIVPSQPGDSAVYFCAASASGAYTDKLIFGKGTRVTVEP.

This clone was counted between two and nine times. The chain links TRDV3 to TRDJ1, with 11 bases matching TRDD3. This CDR3 comprises 19 residues. V dropped 4 bases and J dropped 0; count of bases not matched to a gene: 19. CDR1 TVYSNPD and CDR2 GDNSRS come from the germline V gene (reference sequence). DNA of the CDR3: TGTGCCTCCGGGGCCTTCCCAAGACTGGGGGATAGGGACACCGATAAACTCATCTTT. It translates to CASGAFPRLGDRDTDKLIF.

This clone was counted a few times. The protein in TCRdb stems from a much larger clone and differs at residue 4 from this DNA's translation, likely a read error; here the protein is translated from the DNA. The chain uses TRDV2 and TRDJ1; 8 bases are shared with TRDD3. V dropped 5 bases and J dropped 4; count of bases not matched to a gene: 11. There are 15 residues in the CDR3. CDR1 and CDR2 from the germline V gene are GEAIGNYY and EKD. The CDR3 DNA follows: TGTGCCTGTGGCACTCTTGGGGGATTGGGCGATAAACTCATCTTT. Its protein product is CACGTLGGLGDKLIF.

This clone was seen only a few times. The junction differs from germline at one of its ends, possibly a read error. The V call is TRDV2, the J call TRDJ1; possibly TRDD3 for D (6 bases). This CDR3 is built from 15 residues. Looked up from germline, CDR1 is GEAIGNYY and CDR2 is EKD. CDR3 DNA: TGTGCCTATGACACACTCGGGGGACCTACCGATAAACTCATCTTT. Protein product: CAYDTLGGPTDKLIF.

This clone was observed a few times. TCRdb has a much larger clone's protein, which differs at residue 16 from the translation of this DNA, likely because of a read error; what is shown is the protein translated from the DNA. The rearrangement joins TRDV2 to TRDJ1; D unresolved. The CDR3 is 18 amino acids. CDR1 and CDR2 (germline): GEAIGNYY, EKD. DNA of the CDR3: TGTGCCTGTGACACCGTAGCCACCCTCGGGCCCCGTGTCGATAAACCCATCTTT. Translation: CACDTVATLGPRVDKPIF.

A note on this clone: The same CDR3 arises from other DNA sequences in this sample as well. The CDR3 DNA reads TGTGCTCTTGGGGCCCTAAGCCACACCCCGCCGTGCTGGGGGACACTAACCGATAAACTCATCTTT. This codes for CALGALSHTPPCWGTLTDKLIF. The J gene was identified as TRDJ1, and no V gene was called; the table assigns TRDD3, which was not confirmed against the DNA. The CDR3 extends over 22 amino acids.

This clone is classed as large. Different DNA sequences within this sample yield the same CDR3. The chain uses TRDV2 and TRDJ2, with 10 positions matching TRDD3. V dropped 2 bases and J dropped 5; count of bases not matched to a gene: 1. The CDR3 loop spans 14 amino acids. The germline gives CDR1 GEAIGNYY, CDR2 EKD. CDR3 sequence (DNA): TGTGCCTGTGACATACTGGGGGATACAGCACAACTCTTCTTT. Residues: CACDILGDTAQLFF.

Remarks on this clone: At one end the junction does not follow the germline gene, possibly because of a read error. CDR3 residues: CALGKLVPGGYIPLIF. The CDR3 DNA reads as TGTGCTCTTGGGAAACTAGTACCTGGGGGATACATACCCCTGATCTTT. This sequence joins TRDV1 and TRDJ4; 11 bases map to TRDD3. Germline V lookup: CDR1 TSWWSYY, CDR2 QGS. The CDR3 is 16 residues long.

V usage is TRDV1 and J usage is TRDJ1; 11 positions agree with TRDD3. The CDR3 loop spans 14 amino acids. V lost 5 bases and J lost 7; bases outside the gene matches: 6. The germline V gene has CDR1 TSWWSYY and CDR2 QGS. CDR3 DNA sequence: TGTGCTCTTGGGAATCATGGGGGATACGGTAAACTCATCTTT. Protein: CALGNHGGYGKLIF.

This clone was found a few times. CDR3 bases: TGTGCTCTTGGGCCTCCGGGATTCCTAGACGTGAGGGACTGGGGGCTTTGCACCGATAAACTCATCTTT. Translation: CALGPPGFLDVRDWGLCTDKLIF. The chain combines TRDV1 with TRDJ1, with 8 nucleotides matching TRDD3. The germline V gene encodes CDR1 TSWWSYY and CDR2 QGS. The J segment lost 1 base and the V segment lost 5 bases, leaving 30 bases of the junction unmatched. This CDR3 region has 23 residues.

This clone was seen a handful of times. The V and J genes are TRDV3 and TRDJ1; 8 bases agree with TRDD2. CDR3 length equals 17 residues. CDR1 and CDR2 (germline): TVYSNPD, GDNSRS (reference sequence). Losses at the gene ends were 2 bases for V and 8 bases for J; bases not matched to a gene: 22. Here the CDR3 reads CAFPWPSYGWGSPKLIF. CDR3 coding DNA: TGTGCCTTTCCCTGGCCTTCCTATGGCTGGGGATCACCGAAACTCATCTTT.

This clone has more than one count but fewer than ten. A far bigger clonotype differs at one base, so this is likely a read error. The same CDR3 also results from other DNA sequences found in this sample. This rearrangement joins TRDV2 to TRDJ3; 11 bases align to TRDD3. The CDR3 runs 18 residues. Germline values: CDR1 GEAIGNYY, CDR2 EKD. The CDR3 DNA reads as TGTGCCTGCGACAGTACTGGGGGATACTCCTGGGACACCCGACAGATGTTTTTC. Translation: CACDSTGGYSWDTRQMFF.

This clone turned up a few times. This sequence joins TRDV1 and TRDJ1, with 10 bases aligning to TRDD3. J lost 3 bases, V lost 2 bases, and 21 bases had no gene match. The germline gives CDR1 TSWWSYY, CDR2 QGS. The CDR3 is 21 residues long. The CDR3 sequence: CALGEGCPLFGGYADPDKLIF. The CDR3 nucleotides read TGTGCTCTTGGGGAAGGGTGCCCCCTTTTCGGGGGATACGCGGATCCCGATAAACTCATCTTT.

This clone was seen a few times. The chain has TRDV2 and TRDJ2; 8 nucleotides line up with TRDD3. V gave up 1 base and J gave up 2 bases; unmatched junction bases: 14. The CDR3 runs 19 residues. The V gene's germline CDR1 is GEAIGNYY and CDR2 EKD. The CDR3 sequence is CACDTLLGVALDLTAQLFF. CDR3 nucleotide sequence: TGTGCCTGTGACACGCTACTGGGGGTCGCATTGGACTTGACAGCACAACTCTTCTTT.

With respect to this clone: The amino acid sequence in TCRdb belongs to a much larger clone and departs from this DNA's translation at residue 5, likely a sequencing read error; the sequence shown is translated from the DNA. V usage is TRDV2 and J usage is TRDJ1; D not certain. CDR3 length equals 17 residues. V was shortened by 3 bases and J by 0 bases, with 19 bases between the two germline ends. CDR1 is GEAIGNYY and CDR2 is EKD in the germline V gene. The CDR3 here is CACDAFPDPRDTDKLIF. Here the CDR3 DNA reads TGTGCCTGTGACGCGTTTCCGGACCCCCGGGACACCGATAAACTCATCTTT.

The sample holds a few counts of this clone. The chain recombines TRDV1 with TRDJ1; TRDD3 agrees at 8 bases. This CDR3 contains 18 residues. Germline V gene lookup returns CDR1 TSWWSYY and CDR2 QGS. V was clipped by 2 bases and J by 2 bases; unmatched bases: 13. The CDR3 nucleotides read TGTGCTCTTGGGGAAAGCTATGGTGGGGGATGGCGAACCGATAAACTCATCTTT. The encoded protein is CALGESYGGGWRTDKLIF.

The gene calls are TRDV1 and TRDJ1; D call uncertain. The CDR3 sequence is 18 residues long. The V gene lost 4 bases and the J gene lost 1 base, with 22 bases spanning the gap. Germline V gene lookup returns CDR1 TSWWSYY and CDR2 QGS. The CDR3 DNA reads TGTGCTCTTGGGGCACAATTCCCACTGATAGCCGGCACCGATAAACTCATCTTT. This encodes CALGAQFPLIAGTDKLIF.

Comment on this clone: Translating this DNA gives a protein that differs at residue 15 from the TCRdb one, which belongs to a much larger clone; a read error is likely, and the protein shown is this translation. This sequence joins TRDV2 and TRDJ3; 13 bases map to TRDD3. CDR3 length equals 18 residues. Germline CDR1 reads GEAIGNYY; CDR2 reads EKD. The CDR3 sequence: CACDTVLGDTQVTRRMFF. The CDR3 bases are TGTGCCTGTGACACCGTACTGGGGGATACGCAGGTCACCCGACGGATGTTTTTC.

The assigned J gene is TRDJ1, but the V gene is uncalled. The CDR3 covers 12 residues. CDR3 nucleotide sequence: TGTGCTCTTGGAGTTCCGGGCCTCAAACTCATCTTT. Its translation: CALGVPGLKLIF.

This clone was seen a few times. The chain combines TRDV1 with TRDJ1; 7 bases line up with TRDD3. The junction had 1 base not matched to a gene; V was cut back by 3 bases and J by 0 bases. The CDR3 spans 14 residues. In germline, CDR1 is TSWWSYY, CDR2 QGS. The CDR3: CALGEGDYTDKLIF. The CDR3 DNA reads TGTGCTCTTGGGGAGGGGGATTACACCGATAAACTCATCTTT.

Concerning this clone itself: Other DNA sequences of this sample code for an identical CDR3. The CDR3 DNA is TGTGCCTGTGACAGACTGCGTACTGGGGGATACGTCGCCGATAAACTCATCTTT. This codes for CACDRLRTGGYVADKLIF. The rearrangement links TRDV2 to TRDJ1; 13 bases are shared with TRDD3. Germline trimming cut 2 bases from V and 3 bases from J; bases unmatched to any gene: 11. Germline V gives CDR1 GEAIGNYY, CDR2 EKD. The CDR3 covers 18 residues.

This clone was detected only a few times. The chain is built from TRDV1 and TRDJ1; D remains ambiguous. The germline V and J ends were trimmed by 0 bases and 0 bases, with 14 bases remaining between them. This CDR3 has 17 residues. Germline V gene lookup returns CDR1 TSWWSYY and CDR2 QGS. The CDR3 loop is CALGELGAPLYTDKLIF. In nucleotides, the CDR3 is TGTGCTCTTGGGGAACTAGGAGCACCCCTGTACACCGATAAACTCATCTTT.

The chain carries TRDV1 and TRDJ2; 8 positions agree with TRDD3. CDR1 TSWWSYY and CDR2 QGS come from the germline V gene. V shed 5 bases and J 2 bases; nucleotides not matched to a gene: 28. The CDR3 is made up of 23 amino acids. The CDR3, as DNA: TGTGCTCTTGGGAAGGGAGGCCTCCTAGTGGGGGATTACCTCCTGGGGTTGACAGCACAACTCTTCTTT. It is translated as CALGKGGLLVGDYLLGLTAQLFF.